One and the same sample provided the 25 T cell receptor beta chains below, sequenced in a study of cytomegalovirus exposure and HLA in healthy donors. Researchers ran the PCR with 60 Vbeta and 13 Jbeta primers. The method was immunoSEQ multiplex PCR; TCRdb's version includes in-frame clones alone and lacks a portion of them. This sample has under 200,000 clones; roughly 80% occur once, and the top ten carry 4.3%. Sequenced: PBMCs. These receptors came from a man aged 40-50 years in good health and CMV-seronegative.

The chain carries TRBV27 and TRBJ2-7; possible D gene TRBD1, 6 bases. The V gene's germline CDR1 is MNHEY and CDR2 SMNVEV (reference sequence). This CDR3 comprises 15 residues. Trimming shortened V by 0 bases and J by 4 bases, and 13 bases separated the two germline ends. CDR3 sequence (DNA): TGTGCCAGCAGTTTATCGACAGGCGGGTGGTACGAGCAGTACTTC. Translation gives CASSLSTGGWYEQYF.

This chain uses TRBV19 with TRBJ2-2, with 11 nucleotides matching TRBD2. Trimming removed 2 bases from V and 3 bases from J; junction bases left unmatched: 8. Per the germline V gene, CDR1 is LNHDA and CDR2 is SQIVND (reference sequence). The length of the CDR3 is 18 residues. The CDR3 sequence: CASSISQGLAEYTGELFF. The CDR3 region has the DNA TGTGCCAGTAGTATATCCCAGGGACTAGCGGAATACACCGGGGAGCTGTTTTTT.

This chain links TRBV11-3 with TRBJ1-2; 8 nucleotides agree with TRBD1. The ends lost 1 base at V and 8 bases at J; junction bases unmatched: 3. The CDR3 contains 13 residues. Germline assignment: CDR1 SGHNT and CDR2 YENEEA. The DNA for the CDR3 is TGTGCCAGCAGCTTAGCAGGGGGCCGAGGCTACACCTTC. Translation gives CASSLAGGRGYTF.

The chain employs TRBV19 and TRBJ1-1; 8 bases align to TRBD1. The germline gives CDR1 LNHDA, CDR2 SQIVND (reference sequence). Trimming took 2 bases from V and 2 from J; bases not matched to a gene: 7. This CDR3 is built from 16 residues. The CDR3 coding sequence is TGTGCCAGTAGTATAATGAGGACAGGGACCAACACTGAAGCTTTCTTT. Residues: CASSIMRTGTNTEAFF.

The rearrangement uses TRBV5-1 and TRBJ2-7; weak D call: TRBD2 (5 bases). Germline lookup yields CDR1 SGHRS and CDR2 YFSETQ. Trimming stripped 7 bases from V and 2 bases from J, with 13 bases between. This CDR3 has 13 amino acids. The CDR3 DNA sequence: TGCGCCAGCTGCCGGGATTCTACCTACGAGCAGTACTTC. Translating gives CASCRDSTYEQYF.

The CDR3: CASSELGPRNGELFF. The CDR3 nucleotides are TGTGCCAGCAGTGAACTGGGGCCCAGGAACGGGGAGCTGTTTTTT. The gene calls are TRBV2 and TRBJ2-2; D is perhaps TRBD1 (5 bases). Germline CDR1 and CDR2: SNHLY and FYNNEI. Trimming stripped 2 bases from V and 7 bases from J, with 14 bases between. This CDR3 has 15 residues. The full variable domain, with the rest looked up from reference TRBV2 and TRBJ2-2, is EPEVTQTPSHQVTQMGQEVILRCVPISNHLYFYWYRQILGQKVEFLVSFYNNEISEKSEIFDDQFSVERPDGSNFTLKIRSTKLEDSAMYFCASSELGPRNGELFFGEGSRLTVL.

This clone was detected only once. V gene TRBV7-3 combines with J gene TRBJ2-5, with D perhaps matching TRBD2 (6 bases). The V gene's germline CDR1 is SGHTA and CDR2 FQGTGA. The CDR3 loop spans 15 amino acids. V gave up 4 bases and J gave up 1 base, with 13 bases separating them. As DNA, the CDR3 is TGTGCCAGCAGCTCCTCGGGACTGTTCCAAGAGACCCAGTACTTC. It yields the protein CASSSSGLFQETQYF.

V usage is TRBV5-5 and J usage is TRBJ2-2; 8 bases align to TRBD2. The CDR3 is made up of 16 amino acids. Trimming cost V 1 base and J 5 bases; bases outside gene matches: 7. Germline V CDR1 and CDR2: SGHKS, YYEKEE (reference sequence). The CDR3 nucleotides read TGTGCCAGCAGCTTGTACAGCGGGGGTAGAACCGGGGAGCTGTTTTTT. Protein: CASSLYSGGRTGELFF.

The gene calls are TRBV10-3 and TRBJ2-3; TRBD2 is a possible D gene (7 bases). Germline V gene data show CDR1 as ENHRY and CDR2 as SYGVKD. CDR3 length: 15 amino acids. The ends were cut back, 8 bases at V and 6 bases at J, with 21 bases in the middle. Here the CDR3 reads CAIAPQMGGRDTQYF. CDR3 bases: TGTGCCATCGCCCCCCAGATGGGGGGGCGGGATACGCAGTATTTT.

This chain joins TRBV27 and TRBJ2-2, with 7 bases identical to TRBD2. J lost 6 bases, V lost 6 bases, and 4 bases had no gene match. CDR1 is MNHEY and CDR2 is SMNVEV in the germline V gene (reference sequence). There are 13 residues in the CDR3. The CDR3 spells CASRGGTSGELFF. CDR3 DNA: TGTGCCAGCAGGGGGGGGACTTCCGGGGAGCTGTTTTTT.

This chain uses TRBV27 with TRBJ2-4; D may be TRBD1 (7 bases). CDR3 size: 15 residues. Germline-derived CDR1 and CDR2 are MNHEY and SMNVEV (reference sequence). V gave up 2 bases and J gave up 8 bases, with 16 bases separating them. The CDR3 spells CASSLQGGGWYIQYF. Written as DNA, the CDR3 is TGTGCCAGCAGTTTACAGGGGGGCGGCTGGTACATTCAGTACTTC.

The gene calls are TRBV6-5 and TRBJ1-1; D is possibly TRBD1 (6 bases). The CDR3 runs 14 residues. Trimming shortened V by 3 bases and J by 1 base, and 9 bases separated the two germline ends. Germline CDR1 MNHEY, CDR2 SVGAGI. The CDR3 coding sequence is TGTGCCAGCAGTTATAAGGGGGAGAACACTGAAGCTTTCTTT. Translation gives CASSYKGENTEAFF.

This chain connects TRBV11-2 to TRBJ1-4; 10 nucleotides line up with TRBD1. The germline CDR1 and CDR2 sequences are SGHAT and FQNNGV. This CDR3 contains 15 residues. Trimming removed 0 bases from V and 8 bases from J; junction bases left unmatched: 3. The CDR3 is CASSLDLGQGEKLFF. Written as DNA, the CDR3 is TGTGCCAGCAGCTTAGATCTGGGACAGGGGGAAAAACTGTTTTTT.

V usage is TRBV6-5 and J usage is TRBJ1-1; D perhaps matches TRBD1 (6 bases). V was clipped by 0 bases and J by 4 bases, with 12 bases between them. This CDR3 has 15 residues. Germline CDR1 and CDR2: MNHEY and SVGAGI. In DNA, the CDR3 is TGTGCCAGCAGTTACTCTGCAGGGGTGGGCACTGAAGCTTTCTTT. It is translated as CASSYSAGVGTEAFF.

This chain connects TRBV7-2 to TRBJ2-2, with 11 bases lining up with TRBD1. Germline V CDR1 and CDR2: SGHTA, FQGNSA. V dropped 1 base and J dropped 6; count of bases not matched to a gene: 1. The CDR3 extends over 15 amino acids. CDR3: CASSLGTGGSGELFF. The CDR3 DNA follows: TGTGCCAGCAGCTTAGGGACAGGGGGCTCCGGGGAGCTGTTTTTT.

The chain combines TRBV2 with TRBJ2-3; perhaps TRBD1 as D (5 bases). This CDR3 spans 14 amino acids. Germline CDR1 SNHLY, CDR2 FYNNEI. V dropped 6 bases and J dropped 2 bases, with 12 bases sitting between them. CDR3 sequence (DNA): TGTGCCAGCAGGCGGACAAGAGACACAGATACGCAGTATTTT. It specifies CASRRTRDTDTQYF.

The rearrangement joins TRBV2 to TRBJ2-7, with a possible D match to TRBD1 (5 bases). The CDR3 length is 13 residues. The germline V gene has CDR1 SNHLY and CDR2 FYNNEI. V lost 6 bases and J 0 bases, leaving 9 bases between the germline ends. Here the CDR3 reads CASSLDNSYEQYF. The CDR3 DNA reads TGTGCCAGCAGCCTGGACAACTCCTACGAGCAGTACTTC.

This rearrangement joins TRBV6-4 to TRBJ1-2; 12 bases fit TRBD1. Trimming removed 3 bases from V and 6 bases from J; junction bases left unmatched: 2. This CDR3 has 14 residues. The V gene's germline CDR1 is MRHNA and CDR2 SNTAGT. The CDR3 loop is CASSDGTGGNGYTF. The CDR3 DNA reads TGTGCCAGCAGTGATGGGACAGGGGGCAATGGCTACACCTTC.

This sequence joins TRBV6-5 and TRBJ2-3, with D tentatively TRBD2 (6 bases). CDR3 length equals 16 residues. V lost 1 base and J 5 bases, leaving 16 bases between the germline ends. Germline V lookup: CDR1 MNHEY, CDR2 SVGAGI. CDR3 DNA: TGTGCCAGCAGTTACTTCGGGGGAACGACCGAAGATACGCAGTATTTT. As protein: CASSYFGGTTEDTQYF.

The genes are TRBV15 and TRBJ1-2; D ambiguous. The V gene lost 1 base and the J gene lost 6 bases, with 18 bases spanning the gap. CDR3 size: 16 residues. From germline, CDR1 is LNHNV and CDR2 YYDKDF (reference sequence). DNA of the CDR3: TGTGCCACCAGCAGAGCTTCGGGGATCTCCTGGGATGGCTACACCTTC. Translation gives CATSRASGISWDGYTF.

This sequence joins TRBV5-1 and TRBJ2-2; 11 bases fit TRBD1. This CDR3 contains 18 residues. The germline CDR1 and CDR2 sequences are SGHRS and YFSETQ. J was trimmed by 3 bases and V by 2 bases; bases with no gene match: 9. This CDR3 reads CASSLSPDRGQDTGELFF. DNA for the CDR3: TGCGCCAGCAGCTTAAGCCCGGACAGGGGGCAAGACACCGGGGAGCTGTTTTTT.

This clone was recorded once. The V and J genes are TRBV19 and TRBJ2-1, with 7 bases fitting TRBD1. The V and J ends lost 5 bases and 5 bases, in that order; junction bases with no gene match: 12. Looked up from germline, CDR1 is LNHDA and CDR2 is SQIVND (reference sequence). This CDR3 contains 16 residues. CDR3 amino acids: CASSVGGKGRDNEQFF. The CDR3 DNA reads TGTGCCAGTAGTGTAGGGGGCAAGGGCAGGGACAATGAGCAGTTCTTC.

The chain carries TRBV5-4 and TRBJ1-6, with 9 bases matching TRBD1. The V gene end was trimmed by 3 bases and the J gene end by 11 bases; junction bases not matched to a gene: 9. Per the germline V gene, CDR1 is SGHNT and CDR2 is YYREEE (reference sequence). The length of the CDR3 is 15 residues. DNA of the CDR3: TGTGCCAGCAGCTCGCCCGGGACAGGGCCTGCACCCCTCCACTTT. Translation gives CASSSPGTGPAPLHF.

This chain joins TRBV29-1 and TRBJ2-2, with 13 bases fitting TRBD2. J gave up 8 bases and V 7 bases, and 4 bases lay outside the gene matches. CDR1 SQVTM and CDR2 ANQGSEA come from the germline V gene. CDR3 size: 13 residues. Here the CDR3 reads CSGTSGGGGELFF. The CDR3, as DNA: TGCAGCGGGACTAGCGGGGGAGGAGGGGAGCTGTTTTTT.

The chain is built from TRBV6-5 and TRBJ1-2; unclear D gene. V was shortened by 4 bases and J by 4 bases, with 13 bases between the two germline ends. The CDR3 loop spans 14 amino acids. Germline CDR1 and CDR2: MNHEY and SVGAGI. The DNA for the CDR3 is TGTGCCAGCAGTTTTACTTCTGAAGTCTATGGCTACACCTTC. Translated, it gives CASSFTSEVYGYTF.